Listed below are T cell receptor beta chains from one sample, sequenced in a study of blood T cell repertoires in COVID-19. Profiling relied on immunoSEQ multiplex PCR, and the TCRdb table lists in-frame clones only, not all of them. The sample yields hundreds of thousands of clones, more than 80% seen once. The sample consisted of peripheral blood. These receptors all come from a woman aged 25 to 39 with active or convalescent COVID-19. CDR3s leave out the opening cysteine and the closing phenylalanine or tryptophan.

V gene	J gene	CDR3 protein
TRBV7-6	TRBJ2-7	ASSLVASGAYEQY
TRBV2	TRBJ2-3	ASSVSGGYTDTQY
TRBV5-5	TRBJ2-5	ASSLTSTGQETQY
TRBV19	TRBJ2-3	ASSIDPSGGAFSTDTQY
TRBV3-1/TRBV3-2	TRBJ1-6	ASNQQGANSPLH
TRBV7-8	TRBJ1-6	ASSLRENSPLH
TRBV5-6	TRBJ2-5	ASSLSTVIYPQETQY
TRBV6-6	TRBJ2-2	ASSQTTDPTGELF
TRBV3-1/TRBV3-2	TRBJ2-5	ASSQRLAGKETQY
TRBV3-1/TRBV3-2	TRBJ1-1	ASSQATENTEAF
TRBV5-5	TRBJ1-3	ASSLAVPSSGNTIY
TRBV28	TRBJ1-5	ASSYDRDKGNQPQH
TRBV7-8	TRBJ2-1	ASSSPPGTGSLGEQF
TRBV6-5	TRBJ2-1	ASRKTGSSYNEQF
TRBV19	TRBJ1-3	ASSADRGSGNTIY
TRBV7-2	TRBJ2-3	ASSPTSGSQY
TRBV18	TRBJ1-2	ASSPQPPGYT
TRBV19	TRBJ2-5	ASSIDVTGARAQY
TRBV12-3/TRBV12-4	TRBJ1-4	ASSQRQGRELF
TRBV5-1	TRBJ1-5	ASSLAGTSNQPQH
TRBV2	TRBJ2-1	ASKETSGGEQF
TRBV5-4	TRBJ1-2	ASSLDSHYGYT
TRBV7-2	TRBJ2-7	ASSLARGPSYEQY
TRBV19	TRBJ1-5	ASSTDRGIYQPQH
TRBV27	TRBJ2-7	ASSTAGSYEQY
TRBV27	TRBJ1-1	ASSWVANTEAF